These 13 T cell receptor beta chains originate from one sample sequenced in a study of Tregs in tolerant kidney transplant recipients. Repertoires were generated with immunoSEQ multiplex PCR, while TCRdb's copy carries only in-frame clones and drops some. The sample carries some 69,000 clones, about four fifths recorded once. The sample taken for sequencing was CD4+ T cells from blood. Receptor source: a human donor in good health.

The CDR3 bases are TGTGCCAGCAGCCCGTCCTCTAGCGGGGGCTACGAGCAGTACTTC. The encoded protein is CASSPSSSGGYEQYF. This chain links TRBV7-2 with TRBJ2-7; 10 bases are shared with TRBD2. Germline V gene data show CDR1 as SGHTA and CDR2 as FQGNSA. This CDR3 region has 15 residues. J lost 3 bases, V lost 5 bases, and 7 bases had no gene match. Combining the CDR3 with reference TRBV7-2 and TRBJ2-7 gives the whole variable domain GAGVSQSPSNKVTEKGKDVELRCDPISGHTALYWYRQSLGQGLEFLIYFQGNSAPDKSGLPSDRFSAERTGGSVSTLTIQRTQQEDSAVYLCASSPSSSGGYEQYFGPGTRLTVT.

The V and J genes are TRBV19 and TRBJ2-7; D is ambiguous. Trimming shortened V by 5 bases and J by 0 bases, and 11 bases separated the two germline ends. This CDR3 spans 14 amino acids. Germline V gene lookup returns CDR1 LNHDA and CDR2 SQIVND (reference sequence). The CDR3 spells CASSPRQSSYEQYF. For the CDR3, the DNA is TGTGCCAGTAGTCCCCGTCAAAGCTCCTACGAGCAGTACTTC.

This clone occurred a few times. The chain carries TRBV6-5 and TRBJ1-2; TRBD1 aligns across 9 bases. V lost 6 bases, J lost 8 bases, and 7 bases stayed unmatched. Looked up from germline, CDR1 is MNHEY and CDR2 is SVGAGI. This CDR3 is built from 13 residues. The CDR3 DNA reads TGTGCCAGCAGAACTCGGGACAGGGAAGGCTACACCTTC. It translates to CASRTRDREGYTF.

This clone was counted a single time. The J gene is TRBJ2-7, the V gene TRBV21-1; TRBD1 is the table's D call and was not checked against the DNA. TRBV21-1 is a pseudogene segment. This CDR3 contains 18 residues. The CDR3 loop is CASSKVSLWGRAPYEQYF. The CDR3 DNA sequence: TGTGCCAGCAGCAAAGTTTCCCTTTGGGGCAGGGCCCCCTACGAGCAGTACTTC.

The CDR3 DNA reads TGTGCCTGGAGTGGCGGACCTAATGAAAAACTGTTTTTT. This translates into CAWSGGPNEKLFF. This sequence joins TRBV30 and TRBJ1-4, with D unresolved. Germline CDR1 and CDR2: GTSNPN and SVGIG (reference sequence). The CDR3 loop spans 13 amino acids. V lost 1 base to trimming and J lost 3 bases, with 6 bases between them.

This clone was observed a single time. This sequence joins TRBV18 and TRBJ1-2; TRBD1 agrees at 7 bases. V was clipped by 3 bases and J by 6 bases; unmatched bases: 7. Germline-derived CDR1 and CDR2 are KGHSH and LQKENI. The CDR3 is 14 residues long. CDR3 DNA: TGTGCCAGCTCACCCCTACGAGGGGGCGATGGCTACACCTTC. Translation: CASSPLRGGDGYTF.

The rearrangement uses TRBV30 and TRBJ2-1; TRBD2 might be the D (6 bases). Trimming removed 4 bases at V and 3 bases at J, with 10 bases between. The germline V gene encodes CDR1 GTSNPN and CDR2 SVGIG (reference sequence). This CDR3 has 13 amino acids. The CDR3 spells CAWMRRGYNEQFF. DNA of the CDR3: TGTGCCTGGATGAGGCGGGGCTACAATGAGCAGTTCTTC. The entire variable domain, with the rest obtained from reference TRBV30 and TRBJ2-1, is as follows: SQTIHQWPATLVQPVGSPLSLECTVEGTSNPNLYWYRQAAGRGLQLLFYSVGIGQISSEVPQNLSASRPQDRQFILSSKKLLLSDSGFYLCAWMRRGYNEQFFGPGTRLTVL.

The V gene is TRBV5-6, the J gene TRBJ1-2; D not certain. V was shortened by 5 bases and J by 1 base, with 9 bases between the two germline ends. The CDR3 runs to 13 residues. CDR1 is SGHDT and CDR2 is YYEEEE in the germline V gene. The CDR3 loop reads CASRPGLNYGYTF. CDR3 DNA: TGTGCCAGCAGGCCCGGACTTAACTATGGCTACACCTTC. The full variable domain, completed using reference TRBV5-6 and TRBJ1-2, is DAGVTQSPTHLIKTRGQQVTLRCSPKSGHDTVSWYQQALGQGPQFIFQYYEEEERQRGNFPDRFSGHQFPNYSSELNVNALLLGDSALYLCASRPGLNYGYTFGSGTRLTVV.

This rearrangement joins TRBV14 to TRBJ2-2; D gene uncertain. CDR1 and CDR2 from the germline V gene are SGHDN and FVKESK. Trimming took off 9 bases at V and 2 bases at J, with 7 bases between the two ends. The CDR3 loop spans 12 amino acids. In nucleotides, the CDR3 is TGTGCCAGTAACGGCAACACCGGGGAGCTGTTTTTT. Its protein product is CASNGNTGELFF.

V is TRBV5-6 and J is TRBJ2-3; D assignment may be TRBD1 or TRBD2 (6 bases each). Looked up from germline, CDR1 is SGHDT and CDR2 is YYEEEE. V was clipped by 4 bases and J by 3 bases, with 21 bases between them. This CDR3 comprises 17 residues. The CDR3 spells CASSPLRSGARTDTQYF. DNA of the CDR3: TGTGCCAGCAGCCCCCTGAGGTCGGGGGCTCGGACAGATACGCAGTATTTT.

The rearrangement uses TRBV4-3 and TRBJ2-7, with TRBD2 matching 7 bases. Germline CDR1 reads LGHNA; CDR2 reads YSLEER. Trimming took 1 base from V and 0 from J; bases not matched to a gene: 3. The CDR3 has 15 amino acids. The CDR3 coding sequence is TGCGCCAGCAGCCAAGGAGCGGGGAACTCCTACGAGCAGTACTTC. This gives the protein CASSQGAGNSYEQYF.

The chain has TRBV6-1 and TRBJ2-1; a possible D gene is TRBD2 (5 bases). CDR3 length equals 14 residues. Germline assignment: CDR1 MNHNS and CDR2 SASEGT. Trimming took 4 bases from V and 2 from J, leaving 9 bases between them. The DNA for the CDR3 is TGTGCCAGCAGTGGAGGGCGAACCTACAATGAGCAGTTCTTC. This sequence encodes CASSGGRTYNEQFF.

This sequence joins TRBV28 and TRBJ2-7; 7 positions match TRBD1. V was clipped by 5 bases and J by 2 bases; unmatched bases: 12. Germline assignment: CDR1 MDHEN and CDR2 SYDVKM. This CDR3 is built from 16 residues. This chain's CDR3 is CASSLTAGQVAYEQYF. CDR3 DNA: TGTGCCAGCAGTCTCACCGCCGGACAGGTAGCCTACGAGCAGTACTTC.